The 32 T cell receptor beta chains reported below all come from one sample, sequenced in a study of blood T cell repertoires in COVID-19. The data were produced by immunoSEQ multiplex PCR, yet TCRdb's version contains in-frame clones alone and is incomplete. Found here are about 260,000 clones, 80% to 90% of them singletons; the top ten hold over 3%. The sequenced sample consisted of PBMCs or T cells enriched from blood (not recorded which). The receptors shown here come from a woman between 40 and 55 years old who had been exposed to COVID-19.

The chain couples TRBV12-5 to TRBJ1-1; D possibly corresponds to TRBD1 (5 bases). Germline V lookup: CDR1 LGHNT, CDR2 FRNRAP. This CDR3 is 21 amino acids long. V was pared by 0 bases and J by 1 base, with 27 bases between. The CDR3 bases are TGTGCTAGTGGTTTGGTATGGTTTGGGGCAGATCGGAAACTAAGGAACACTGAAGCTTTCTTT. Its translation is CASGLVWFGADRKLRNTEAFF.

V gene TRBV12-3 or TRBV12-4 combines with J gene TRBJ1-1; D gene unclear. Trimming took 5 bases from V and 7 from J, leaving 11 bases between them. The CDR3 spans 12 residues. The CDR3 DNA sequence: TGTGCCAGCAGTCCCGCCGGGATTGAAGCTTTCTTT. It codes for CASSPAGIEAFF.

The chain links TRBV28 to TRBJ1-4; no reliable D call. Germline V gene lookup returns CDR1 MDHEN and CDR2 SYDVKM. The V gene lost 6 bases and the J gene lost 7 bases, with 21 bases spanning the gap. CDR3 size: 16 residues. The CDR3 DNA follows: TGTGCCAGCAGCACTTCAAAGTTTGTCAGAGGTGAAAAACTGTTTTTT. Its protein product is CASSTSKFVRGEKLFF.

The chain combines TRBV28 with TRBJ2-7; tentative D call: TRBD2 (5 bases). This CDR3 comprises 15 residues. V lost 5 bases and J lost 1, with 15 bases in between. The V gene's germline CDR1 is MDHEN and CDR2 SYDVKM. CDR3 bases: TGTGCCAGCAGTCAGCCGGGGAGTCTATCCTACGAGCAGTACTTC. Translated: CASSQPGSLSYEQYF.

The V call is TRBV18, the J call TRBJ2-5; D uncertain. The germline V and J ends were trimmed by 1 base and 5 bases, with 17 bases remaining between them. The germline CDR1 and CDR2 sequences are KGHSH and LQKENI. This CDR3 spans 16 amino acids. The CDR3 region is CASSPRSQAIEETQYF. The CDR3 DNA reads TGTGCCAGCTCACCACGGTCCCAGGCGATCGAGGAGACCCAGTACTTC.

This clone was counted once. V gene TRBV28 combines with J gene TRBJ1-2; D ambiguous. Germline-derived CDR1 and CDR2 are MDHEN and SYDVKM. The CDR3 runs 15 residues. V lost 3 bases to trimming and J lost 2 bases, with 13 bases between them. This chain's CDR3 is CASSFMTSKNYGYTF. CDR3 nucleotides: TGTGCCAGCAGTTTCATGACTAGTAAGAACTATGGCTACACCTTC.

V and J are TRBV5-1 and TRBJ2-7, with TRBD1 identical over 10 bases. V gave up 4 bases and J gave up 1 base; unmatched junction bases: 5. Germline CDR1 reads SGHRS; CDR2 reads YFSETQ. The CDR3 runs 15 residues. The CDR3 sequence is CASSIRTGGSYEQYF. The CDR3 DNA reads TGCGCCAGCAGCATTCGGACAGGGGGATCCTACGAGCAGTACTTC.

The chain uses TRBV7-8 and TRBJ2-7; tentatively, D is TRBD2 (6 bases). Trimming cost V 5 bases and J 3 bases, with 14 bases left between them. Germline V gene data show CDR1 as SGHVS and CDR2 as FQNEAQ. The CDR3 runs to 14 residues. DNA for the CDR3: TGTGCCAGCAGCCCCGCTTTGGGGGGCTACGAGCAGTACGTC. Protein sequence: CASSPALGGYEQYV.

The chain is built from TRBV5-6 and TRBJ2-5; D may be TRBD1 (6 bases). V was clipped by 2 bases and J by 1 base, with 9 bases between them. Germline values: CDR1 SGHDT, CDR2 YYEEEE. The CDR3 totals 14 residues. The CDR3 is CASSLQGIQETQYF. In DNA form, the CDR3 reads TGTGCCAGCAGCTTACAGGGTATCCAAGAGACCCAGTACTTC.

This chain links TRBV5-4 with TRBJ2-1, with D perhaps matching TRBD2 (6 bases). V lost 1 base to trimming and J lost 7 bases, with 12 bases between them. Germline V CDR1 and CDR2: SGHNT, YYREEE (reference sequence). The length of the CDR3 is 14 residues. CDR3 sequence reads: CASSLIGRGNEQFF. The CDR3 region has the DNA TGTGCCAGCAGCTTGATCGGGAGAGGGAATGAGCAGTTCTTC.

In its sample, this clone was seen a few times. The chain uses TRBV11-3 and TRBJ2-3; the match to TRBD2 covers 9 bases. Losses at the gene ends were 0 bases for V and 6 bases for J; bases not matched to a gene: 13. The CDR3 runs 18 residues. Germline V lookup: CDR1 SGHNT, CDR2 YENEEA. CDR3 amino acids: CASSLEGYSGRGADTQYF. DNA of the CDR3: TGTGCCAGCAGCTTAGAGGGATATAGCGGGAGAGGGGCGGATACGCAGTATTTT. The variable domain in full, with the rest retrieved from reference TRBV11-3 and TRBJ2-3, is EAGVVQSPRYKIIEKKQPVAFWCNPISGHNTLYWYLQNLGQGPELLIRYENEEAVDDSQLPKDRFSAERLKGVDSTLKIQPAELGDSAVYLCASSLEGYSGRGADTQYFGPGTRLTVL.

The chain combines TRBV5-1 with TRBJ2-3; weak D call: TRBD2 (7 bases). V lost 5 bases and J 2 bases, leaving 15 bases between the germline ends. The CDR3 is 15 residues long. In germline, CDR1 is SGHRS, CDR2 YFSETQ. CDR3 sequence: CASRRGEGLTDTQYF. The DNA for the CDR3 is TGCGCCAGCAGGAGGGGGGAGGGCCTCACAGATACGCAGTATTTT.

The rearrangement uses TRBV9 and TRBJ1-2, with 11 bases matching TRBD1. V lost 4 bases to trimming and J lost 8 bases; unmatched junction nucleotides: 10. Germline lookup yields CDR1 SGDLS and CDR2 YYNGEE. The CDR3 runs to 15 residues. The chain's CDR3 is CASSTGTGGNGGYTF. The CDR3 region has the DNA TGTGCCAGCAGCACCGGGACAGGGGGTAACGGAGGCTACACCTTC. The full variable domain, in which reference TRBV9 and TRBJ1-2 provide the parts outside the CDR3, is DSGVTQTPKHLITATGQRVTLRCSPRSGDLSVYWYQQSLDQGLQFLIQYYNGEERAKGNILERFSAQQFPDLHSELNLSSLELGDSALYFCASSTGTGGNGGYTFGSGTRLTVV.

The CDR3 coding sequence is TGTGCCAGCAGCTTATATACAGGGGCCTATCAGCCCCAGCATTTT. Translation: CASSLYTGAYQPQHF. V and J are TRBV7-8 and TRBJ1-5, with 7 bases fitting TRBD1. CDR1 is SGHVS and CDR2 is FQNEAQ in the germline V gene. Unmatched junction bases numbered 6, after V lost 2 bases and J lost 5 bases. CDR3 length: 15 residues.

The chain uses TRBV12-3 or TRBV12-4 and TRBJ2-1; D gene ambiguous. With 5 bases removed from V and 8 bases from J, the gap between germline ends came to 4 bases. The length of the CDR3 is 10 residues. The CDR3 coding sequence is TGTGCCAGCAGTCTATATGAGCAGTTCTTC. As protein: CASSLYEQFF.

This sequence joins TRBV6-1 and TRBJ1-1; no clear D. This CDR3 spans 14 amino acids. Germline CDR1 is MNHNS and CDR2 is SASEGT. V was cut by 3 bases and J by 6 bases, with 14 bases left in between. The CDR3 DNA is TGTGCCAGCAGTGATGACTATGGGAAGCCTGAAGCTTTCTTT. The encoded protein is CASSDDYGKPEAFF.

J is TRBJ1-2 and V is TRBV4-3; D remains ambiguous. V dropped 0 bases and J dropped 2 bases, with 10 bases sitting between them. Looked up from germline, CDR1 is LGHNA and CDR2 is YSLEER. This CDR3 contains 15 residues. In DNA, the CDR3 is TGCGCCAGCAGCCAAGATTTCACAGCCAACTATGGCTACACCTTC. It yields the protein CASSQDFTANYGYTF.

The gene calls are TRBV5-5 and TRBJ2-7; D perhaps matches TRBD2 (6 bases). Germline CDR1 SGHKS, CDR2 YYEKEE (reference sequence). The CDR3 has 15 residues. V was clipped by 0 bases and J by 0 bases, with 10 bases between them. The CDR3 region is CASSLARGLSYEQYV. For the CDR3, the DNA is TGTGCCAGCAGCTTGGCCCGGGGACTCTCCTACGAGCAGTACGTC.

The chain employs TRBV5-4 and TRBJ2-1; 8 positions agree with TRBD2. Germline CDR1 is SGHNT and CDR2 is YYREEE (reference sequence). J was trimmed by 5 bases and V by 0 bases; bases with no gene match: 4. The CDR3 loop spans 15 amino acids. The CDR3: CASSLGGGNNNEQFF. DNA of the CDR3: TGTGCCAGCAGCTTGGGCGGGGGGAATAACAATGAGCAGTTCTTC.

J is TRBJ2-5 and V is TRBV4-2; 11 positions agree with TRBD2. The germline V gene encodes CDR1 LGHNA and CDR2 YNFKEQ. This CDR3 spans 16 amino acids. Trimming cost V 3 bases and J 5 bases; bases outside gene matches: 8. CDR3 nucleotide sequence: TGTGCCAGCAGCCAGGGCATAGCGGGGGGGCGGGAGACCCAGTACTTC. Translated: CASSQGIAGGRETQYF.

The gene calls are TRBV3-1 (or the pseudogene TRBV3-2) and TRBJ2-7; a weak D match, TRBD1 (6 bases). This CDR3 region has 14 residues. The V and J ends lost 10 bases and 3 bases respectively, with 19 bases between them. Looked up from germline, CDR1 is LGHDT and CDR2 is YNNKEL (reference sequence). CDR3 protein: CANSRRTARYEQYV. The CDR3 nucleotides are TGTGCCAACTCCCGCCGGACAGCCCGCTACGAGCAGTACGTC.

This clone was recorded once. Written as DNA, the CDR3 is TGTGCCAGCAGCTCCACCCCAGGGGTGGTTGAGCAGTTCTTC. Translation gives CASSSTPGVVEQFF. This rearrangement joins TRBV7-3 to TRBJ2-1; D is possibly TRBD1 (6 bases). V dropped 4 bases and J dropped 9 bases, with 16 bases sitting between them. The germline gives CDR1 SGHTA, CDR2 FQGTGA. The CDR3 length is 14 residues.

This clone came up a few times. The genes are TRBV7-9 and TRBJ2-5; 8 bases map to TRBD1. Germline CDR1 reads SEHNR; CDR2 reads FQNEAQ (reference sequence). The CDR3 consists of 14 residues. J lost 1 base, V lost 6 bases, and 4 bases had no gene match. The CDR3 loop reads CASRQGASQETQYF. Here the CDR3 DNA reads TGTGCCAGCAGGCAGGGGGCTAGCCAAGAGACCCAGTACTTC.

CDR3 coding DNA: TGTGCCAGTATGCAGGGGCGCACAACTAATGAAAAACTGTTTTTT. It codes for CASMQGRTTNEKLFF. The V and J genes are TRBV19 and TRBJ1-4; tentatively, D is TRBD1 (6 bases). V dropped 7 bases and J dropped 0 bases, with 12 bases sitting between them. This CDR3 comprises 15 residues. Germline CDR1 LNHDA, CDR2 SQIVND (reference sequence).

V is TRBV28 and J is TRBJ1-1; TRBD1 aligns across 8 bases. The CDR3 contains 17 residues. The V and J ends lost 3 bases and 0 bases, in that order; junction bases with no gene match: 9. Germline CDR1 is MDHEN and CDR2 is SYDVKM. The CDR3 coding sequence is TGTGCCAGCAGTTTTCTTCTACAGGGGGGGATGAACACTGAAGCTTTCTTT. Its protein is CASSFLLQGGMNTEAFF.

This chain connects TRBV7-8 to TRBJ2-7; D is unresolved. V was trimmed by 1 base and J by 6 bases, leaving 13 bases between them. The CDR3 totals 14 residues. Germline V lookup: CDR1 SGHVS, CDR2 FQNEAQ. DNA of the CDR3: TGTGCCAGCAGCTTAGTCCCATCGTCGGGCGAGCAGTACTTC. It codes for CASSLVPSSGEQYF.

The rearrangement joins TRBV19 to TRBJ1-5, with a weak D call TRBD1 (6 bases). The V end was cut by 7 bases, the J end by 6 bases, with 16 bases between. The CDR3 has 14 residues. Per germline, CDR1 LNHDA and CDR2 SQIVND (reference sequence). The chain's CDR3 is CASKVGGAGQPQHF. CDR3 nucleotide sequence: TGTGCCAGTAAGGTGGGGGGGGCGGGTCAGCCCCAGCATTTT.

The CDR3 DNA reads as TGTGCCAGCAGGGAGCAAGGTGAAGCTTTCTTT. Protein product: CASREQGEAFF. This sequence joins TRBV28 and TRBJ1-1; D gene unclear. The CDR3 consists of 11 residues. Germline values: CDR1 MDHEN, CDR2 SYDVKM. V lost 6 bases and J lost 7, with 9 bases in between. The full variable domain, its missing parts supplied by reference TRBV28 and TRBJ1-1, is DVKVTQSSRYLVKRTGEKVFLECVQDMDHENMFWYRQDPGLGLRLIYFSYDVKMKEKGDIPEGYSVSREKKERFSLILESASTNQTSMYLCASREQGEAFFGQGTRLTVV.

The gene calls are TRBV7-2 and TRBJ1-1; D call uncertain. Germline CDR1 SGHTA, CDR2 FQGNSA. The CDR3 runs 15 residues. V lost 7 bases, J lost 4 bases, and 19 bases lay in between. CDR3 in amino acids: CASNANRRGGTEAFF. CDR3 nucleotide sequence: TGTGCCAGCAATGCGAATCGTCGGGGAGGCACTGAAGCTTTCTTT.

This clone turned up a few times. The chain carries TRBV29-1 and TRBJ1-1; D not certain. The CDR3 extends over 12 amino acids. V was shortened by 6 bases and J by 4 bases, with 12 bases between the two germline ends. Germline V gives CDR1 SQVTM, CDR2 ANQGSEA. CDR3 sequence: CSVIPAGTEAFF. CDR3 in DNA: TGCAGCGTAATCCCGGCGGGCACTGAAGCTTTCTTT.

The chain joins TRBV7-9 to TRBJ1-1; TRBD1 matches 7 bases. The CDR3 is 13 amino acids. The V gene's germline CDR1 is SEHNR and CDR2 FQNEAQ (reference sequence). As DNA, the CDR3 is TGTGCGCTAAAGAGGGGGCAGAACACTGAAGCTTTCTTT. This sequence encodes CALKRGQNTEAFF.

This clone was counted a single time. The genes are TRBV28 and TRBJ1-2; 8 nucleotides align to TRBD1. Germline assignment: CDR1 MDHEN and CDR2 SYDVKM. J was trimmed by 4 bases and V by 2 bases; bases with no gene match: 3. The length of the CDR3 is 14 residues. The CDR3 DNA reads TGTGCCAGCAGTTTACAGGGGGCTGGCTATGGCTACACCTTC. Amino acids: CASSLQGAGYGYTF.